The 12 T cell receptor beta chains given below trace back to one sample, sequenced in a study of blood T cell repertoires in COVID-19. Method: immunoSEQ multiplex PCR; TCRdb's copy keeps in-frame clones and lacks some. The sample consists of some 210,000 clones, around 86% of them appearing once. The sample taken for sequencing was peripheral blood. Every receptor here comes from a man in his 60s who had recovered from COVID-19.

This rearrangement joins TRBV27 to TRBJ2-7; 9 positions match TRBD2. V dropped 4 bases and J dropped 3; count of bases not matched to a gene: 13. The CDR3 spans 17 residues. CDR1 and CDR2 from the germline V gene are MNHEY and SMNVEV (reference sequence). This chain's CDR3 is CASSSGPRTSAYYEQYF. The DNA for the CDR3 is TGTGCCAGCAGTTCCGGACCCAGGACTAGCGCCTACTACGAGCAGTACTTC.

The V gene is TRBV19, the J gene TRBJ1-1, with TRBD1 identical over 8 bases. Germline V lookup: CDR1 LNHDA, CDR2 SQIVND (reference sequence). J was trimmed by 1 base and V by 5 bases; bases with no gene match: 12. The CDR3 covers 17 residues. The CDR3 loop reads CASSAGQGLTPNTEAFF. The CDR3 DNA is TGTGCCAGTAGTGCCGGACAGGGACTAACTCCGAACACTGAAGCTTTCTTT.

The rearrangement links TRBV24-1 to TRBJ1-2; D possibly corresponds to TRBD1 (6 bases). Trimming stripped 8 bases from V and 3 bases from J, with 9 bases between. Germline V gene data show CDR1 as KGHDR and CDR2 as SFDVKD. The CDR3 contains 12 residues. The CDR3 region has the DNA TGTGCCACCAAGGGGGAGTACTATGGCTACACCTTC. Its protein product is CATKGEYYGYTF.

V is TRBV12-3 or TRBV12-4 and J is TRBJ2-5; D might be TRBD2 (6 bases). The CDR3 has 13 amino acids. Trimming left V 1 base short and J 9 bases short, with 12 bases between. CDR3 amino acids: CASSLGGERSQYF. The CDR3 bases are TGTGCCAGCAGTTTAGGCGGGGAGCGGTCCCAGTACTTC.

The V gene is TRBV5-1, the J gene TRBJ2-7, with D possibly being TRBD2 (5 bases). V shed 0 bases and J shed 7 bases, with 5 bases lying between them. Germline-derived CDR1 and CDR2 are SGHRS and YFSETQ. The CDR3 totals 11 residues. CDR3 sequence reads: CASSLGTEQYF. CDR3 DNA sequence: TGCGCCAGCAGCTTGGGGACTGAGCAGTACTTC.

The CDR3 sequence is CASSASGARPYEQYF. The CDR3 DNA follows: TGTGCCAGCAGTGCGTCAGGCGCCCGCCCCTACGAGCAGTACTTC. V and J are TRBV5-8 and TRBJ2-7; D call uncertain. The CDR3 is made up of 15 amino acids. V lost 5 bases and J 2 bases, leaving 17 bases between the germline ends. From germline, CDR1 is SGHTS and CDR2 YDEGEE.

The chain combines TRBV7-3 with TRBJ2-5, with D perhaps TRBD2 (5 bases). V was cut by 5 bases and J by 5 bases, with 15 bases left in between. CDR1 is SGHTA and CDR2 is FQGTGA in the germline V gene. This CDR3 is 14 amino acids long. CDR3 nucleotide sequence: TGTGCCAGCAGCCCCGGCACGGGGTGGGAGACCCAGTACTTC. Its translation: CASSPGTGWETQYF.

For the CDR3, the DNA is TGTGCCAGCAGCTTCCGGCGGAGTAGCGGGGTATCTCACGAGCAGTACTTC. This translates into CASSFRRSSGVSHEQYF. The chain couples TRBV3-1 (or the pseudogene TRBV3-2) to TRBJ2-7, with 8 positions matching TRBD2. Germline V lookup: CDR1 LGHDT, CDR2 YNNKEL (reference sequence). J was trimmed by 5 bases and V by 5 bases; bases with no gene match: 17. There are 17 residues in the CDR3.

CDR3 loop: CASRTSGVTGELFF. For the CDR3, the DNA is TGTGCCAGCAGGACTAGCGGGGTTACCGGGGAGCTGTTTTTT. The chain couples TRBV2 to TRBJ2-2; TRBD2 matches 11 bases. CDR1 is SNHLY, CDR2 FYNNEI, per germline. With V trimmed by 6 bases and J by 5 bases, 2 bases remained unmatched. The CDR3 loop spans 14 amino acids.

The chain links TRBV18 to TRBJ2-7, with 7 bases identical to TRBD1. The germline gives CDR1 KGHSH, CDR2 LQKENI. V was pared by 5 bases and J by 3 bases, with 4 bases of the junction left unmatched. CDR3 length: 13 residues. CDR3 loop: CASSNSGGYEQYF. CDR3 bases: TGTGCCAGCTCAAACTCAGGGGGCTACGAGCAGTACTTC.

This clone was observed once. This rearrangement joins TRBV4-2 to TRBJ1-1; D remains unclear. The germline gives CDR1 LGHNA, CDR2 YNFKEQ. The CDR3 loop spans 15 amino acids. V lost 0 bases and J 0 bases, leaving 8 bases between the germline ends. The CDR3 DNA follows: TGTGCCAGCAGCCAAGAGCTGGAGATGAACACTGAAGCTTTCTTT. It yields the protein CASSQELEMNTEAFF.

The V call is TRBV3-1 (or the pseudogene TRBV3-2), the J call TRBJ1-1, with D possibly being TRBD1 (5 bases). Deletions cut 5 bases from V and 0 bases from J, with 10 bases between. Germline-derived CDR1 and CDR2 are LGHDT and YNNKEL (reference sequence). The CDR3 sequence is 14 residues long. The CDR3 DNA follows: TGTGCCAGCAGCTCCAAGGGGTTGAACACTGAAGCTTTCTTT. Translation gives CASSSKGLNTEAFF.